This note documents a single TCR beta chain sequence. This clonotype has a single count. Its antigen remains undetermined. No much larger clonotype is one base removed from it; base qualities were not supplied. One read amounts to weak evidence. The patients picked for sequencing were ones in whom flow cytometry had shown an expansion of CD8+CD57+ cells. Every patient had a diagnosis of severe acquired aplastic anemia based on International Study of Aplastic Anemia and Agranulocytosis and Camitta criteria. No therapy had been received by the patients at the time of blood sampling. In this study, sorted CD4+ and CD8+ T cells from the blood of healthy subjects and of severe aplastic anemia patients had their TCR repertoires deep-sequenced. In the USA, patient enrollment took place under clinicaltrials.gov protocols 00001620, 01623167, 00001397, 00071045, 00081523 and 00961064. Ficoll-Paque density gradient centrifugation was used to isolate peripheral blood mononuclear cells. CD4+ and CD8+ T cells were sorted by FACS or magnetic beads before DNA extraction.

The V and J ends are trimmed by 3 bases and 4 bases, leaving 12 bases between them. CDR1 DFQATT and CDR2 SNEGSKA are derived from the germline V gene (reference sequence). The CDR3 runs 13 amino acids, cysteine and phenylalanine included. Only the CDR3 part of the read is kept: 39 bases, read in frame from the first base. The data were obtained in a study of CD8+CD57+ T cells in acquired aplastic anemia (dated by TCRdb to the late 2010s). Background on the whole study: DNA extracted from sorted CD4+ and CD8+ cells had a mean of about 3.2 ug, with a range of roughly 0.18 to 27.4 ug. CD8+CD57+ expansion was defined as frequency above the mean frequency observed in healthy subjects. Beyond this particular receptor, the publication reports: About 29 CD8+ CDR3 sequences were found to be shared between patients and controls, but these sequences appeared to be highly expressed in patients and within the immunodominant clones of the patients. Patients and healthy controls showed no significant difference in CD8+ Simpson's diversity (P=0.060).

Genomic DNA was used as template for profiling of TCR beta VDJ combinations and CDR3 sequences. An Illumina HiSeq 2000 was the platform used for TCR repertoire sequencing. As for the original processing: Repertoire assessment relied on Simpson's diversity index, CDR3 size and DJ length profiles, and TRBV/TRBJ rearrangement plots. Whichever DNA sequence was most abundant in the deep sequencing data was defined as the immunodominant clone. CDR3 amino acid sequences were checked for sharing across subjects and were also compared against the VDJdb database and published repertoires. TCRdb reprocessed the public reads (quality trimming at Q25 with fastp, clone calling with MiXCR) and kept in-frame beta chains. Each CDR3 protein gets just one entry, which takes the most common genes and DNA from the rows behind it. TCRdb's processing, not the study's, gives the V and J calls here. This sample lists about 180,000 distinct CDR3 sequences; roughly 50% were detected once. Around 1.8% of the sample is in the top ten clones.

The sample was sorted CD4+, CD8+, or CD8+CD57+ T cells (not recorded which) from PBMCs. This chain joins TRBV20-1 to TRBJ2-5; 6 matching bases give a weak D call of TRBD1. The receptor's source is a human donor with aplastic anemia. The CDR3 protein sequence reads: CSASFGQRETQYF. The bases read TGCAGTGCTAGTTTTGGACAGAGAGAGACCCAGTACTTC.